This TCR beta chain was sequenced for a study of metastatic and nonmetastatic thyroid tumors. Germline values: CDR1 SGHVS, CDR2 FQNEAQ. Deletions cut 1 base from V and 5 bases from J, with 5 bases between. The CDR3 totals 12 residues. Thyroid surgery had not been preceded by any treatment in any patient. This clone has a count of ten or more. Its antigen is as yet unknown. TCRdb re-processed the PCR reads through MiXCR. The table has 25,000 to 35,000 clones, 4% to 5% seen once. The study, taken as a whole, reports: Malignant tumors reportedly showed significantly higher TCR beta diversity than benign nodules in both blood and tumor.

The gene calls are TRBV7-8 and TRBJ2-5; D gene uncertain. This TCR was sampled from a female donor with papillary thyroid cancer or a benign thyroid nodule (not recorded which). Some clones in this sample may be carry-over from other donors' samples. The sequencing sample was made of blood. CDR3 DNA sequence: TGTGCCAGCAGCTTAGGGGTGGAGACCCAGTACTTC. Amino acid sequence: CASSLGVETQYF.